The next 7 T cell receptor beta chains were all read from a single sample in a study of T cells expressing NK-cell markers. One entry per CDR3 protein, without DNA, is what TCRdb gives after re-calling the 5' RACE reads. The table gives 500,000 to 600,000 distinct CDR3 sequences; the top ten clones make up 3% to 4.5% of it. The sample taken for sequencing was blood T cells: a sorted CD56 or NKG2C T cell subset, CD4+ or CD8+ T cells, or bulk PBMC T cells (not recorded which). The receptors were gathered from a young man in good health.

The chain is built from TRBV5-1 and TRBJ2-3; TCRdb's assignment of TRBD2 cannot be checked, as there is no DNA. Germline V lookup: CDR1 SGHRS, CDR2 YFSETQ. This CDR3 spans 19 amino acids. The CDR3 sequence is CASSPGLRGLSGLTDTQYF.

V is TRBV7-9 and J is TRBJ2-6; TCRdb indicates TRBD1, and absent DNA this call remains unverified. CDR1 is SEHNR, CDR2 FQNEAQ, per germline (reference sequence). The CDR3 is made up of 17 amino acids. The CDR3 reads CASSLGTGLSGANVLTF.

The chain uses TRBV9 and TRBJ2-2; absent DNA, TCRdb's TRBD2 call cannot be checked. Germline CDR1 and CDR2: SGDLS and YYNGEE. The length of the CDR3 is 17 residues. This CDR3 reads CASSVASVRDGGGELFF.

This chain connects TRBV10-3 to TRBJ2-1; TCRdb picks TRBD2, but there is no DNA to check that call. The CDR3 sequence is 13 residues long. Germline CDR1 is ENHRY and CDR2 is SYGVKD. The CDR3 protein is CAMYSGSGDEQFF.

The chain uses TRBV28 and TRBJ2-3; TCRdb outputs TRBD1, but without DNA this stays unchecked. Germline CDR1 reads MDHEN; CDR2 reads SYDVKM. The CDR3 covers 14 residues. CDR3 sequence reads: CASSSDRGTDTQYF.

This chain links TRBV10-1 with TRBJ1-5. Germline assignment: CDR1 WNHNN and CDR2 SYGVQD (reference sequence). The CDR3 has 13 residues. The CDR3 here is CASSRSGTQPQHF.

The gene calls are TRBV3-1 and TRBJ1-2. CDR1 is LGHDT and CDR2 is YNNKEL in the germline V gene (reference sequence). CDR3 length: 12 residues. The CDR3 reads CASSQDVDGYTF.